This T cell receptor beta chain is from a study of T-cell memory formation after mild COVID-19. Germline V lookup: CDR1 SGHAT, CDR2 FQNNGV. The CDR3 totals 16 residues. V lost 3 bases to trimming and J lost 5 bases; unmatched junction nucleotides: 5. TCRdb reprocessed the 5' RACE reads with MiXCR, giving one entry per CDR3 protein. The repertoire holds hundreds of thousands of distinct CDR3 sequences, about 20% seen once, with roughly a fifth in the top ten. The V call is TRBV11-2, the J call TRBJ2-1; TRBD2 aligns across 12 bases. The origin of this receptor is a man aged 18 to 35 who had mild COVID-19 (a few samples of this study predate the infection). Cell type and time point are not known. Sequenced input: PBMCs or a T cell subset sorted from them (not recorded which). The CDR3: CASSLGTSGGNNEQFF. DNA for the CDR3: TGTGCCAGCAGCTTGGGAACTAGCGGGGGGAACAATGAGCAGTTCTTC. Full variable domain (outside the CDR3, taken from reference TRBV11-2 and TRBJ2-1): EAGVAQSPRYKIIEKRQSVAFWCNPISGHATLYWYQQILGQGPKLLIQFQNNGVVDDSQLPKDRFSAERLKGVDSTLKIQPAKLEDSAVYLCASSLGTSGGNNEQFFGPGTRLTVL.